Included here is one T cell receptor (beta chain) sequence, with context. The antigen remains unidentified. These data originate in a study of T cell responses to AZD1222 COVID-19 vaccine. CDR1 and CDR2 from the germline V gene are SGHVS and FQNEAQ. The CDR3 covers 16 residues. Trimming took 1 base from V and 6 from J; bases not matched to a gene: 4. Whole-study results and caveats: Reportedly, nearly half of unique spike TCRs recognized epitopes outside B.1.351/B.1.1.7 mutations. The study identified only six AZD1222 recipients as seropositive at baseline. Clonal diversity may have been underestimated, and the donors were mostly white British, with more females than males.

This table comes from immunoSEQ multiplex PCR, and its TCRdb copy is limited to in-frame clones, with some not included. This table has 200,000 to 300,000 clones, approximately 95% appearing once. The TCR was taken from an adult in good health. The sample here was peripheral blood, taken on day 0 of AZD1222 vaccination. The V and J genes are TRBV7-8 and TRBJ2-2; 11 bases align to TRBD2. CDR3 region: CASSLVGSGGAGELFF. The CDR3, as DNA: TGTGCCAGCAGCTTAGTGGGTAGCGGGGGGGCCGGGGAGCTGTTTTTT.